One sample yielded the 23 T cell receptor beta chains listed below, sequenced in a study of beta chain features in type 1 diabetes. All of the isolated RNA was reverse transcribed, so expressed TCRB transcripts were sequenced. Assay: immunoSEQ multiplex PCR; the TCRdb copy retains only in-frame clones and omits some. This table holds under 400,000 clones, 10% to 15% found once. Sequencing was performed on naive CD4+ T cells from blood. Receptor source: a man between 18 and 35 years old in good health.

This chain connects TRBV9 to TRBJ2-7, with D possibly TRBD2 on 5 matching bases. Germline lookup yields CDR1 SGDLS and CDR2 YYNGEE. V gave up 3 bases and J gave up 2 bases, with 18 bases separating them. This CDR3 contains 16 residues. For the CDR3, the DNA is TGTGCCAGCAGCGCCGGGGATCTCTCAGTACCCTACGAGCAGTACTTC. It is translated as CASSAGDLSVPYEQYF.

This clone occurred a few times. The rearrangement links TRBV7-9 to TRBJ2-5, with 10 positions matching TRBD2. Germline V CDR1 and CDR2: SEHNR, FQNEAQ (reference sequence). Losses at the gene ends were 3 bases for V and 5 bases for J; bases not matched to a gene: 6. The CDR3 has 15 amino acids. CDR3 bases: TGTGCCAGCAGCTTTCCTAGCGGGAGTGGGGAGACCCAGTACTTC. It is translated as CASSFPSGSGETQYF.

The V gene is TRBV4-2, the J gene TRBJ2-5; D perhaps matches TRBD1 (5 bases). Trimming stripped 0 bases from V and 4 bases from J, with 12 bases between. Germline loops: CDR1 LGHNA, CDR2 YNFKEQ. The CDR3 contains 15 residues. DNA for the CDR3: TGTGCCAGCAGCCAAGAGGCAGGGCTACGAGAGACCCAGTACTTC. It specifies CASSQEAGLRETQYF.

This clone was observed a few times. V is TRBV9 and J is TRBJ2-7; D gene ambiguous. CDR3 length: 13 amino acids. Germline V CDR1 and CDR2: SGDLS, YYNGEE. V was cut by 3 bases and J by 3 bases, with 10 bases left in between. The CDR3 is CASSAEINYEQYF. The CDR3 DNA is TGTGCCAGCAGCGCCGAGATCAACTACGAGCAGTACTTC.

The sample holds a few counts of this clone. The J gene is TRBJ2-7, the V gene TRBV2; the match to TRBD1 covers 9 bases. This CDR3 has 12 amino acids. Germline values: CDR1 SNHLY, CDR2 FYNNEI. V was pared by 10 bases and J by 3 bases, with 4 bases of the junction left unmatched. CDR3 coding DNA: TGTGCCACCAGACAGGGGGTCTACGAGCAGTACTTC. Protein sequence: CATRQGVYEQYF.

This chain links TRBV5-4 with TRBJ2-5; D possibly corresponds to TRBD1 (6 bases). The CDR3 has 15 residues. Trimming took off 4 bases at V and 1 base at J, with 14 bases between the two ends. Per the germline V gene, CDR1 is SGHNT and CDR2 is YYREEE (reference sequence). The CDR3, as DNA: TGTGCCAGCAGCCGTTCCGGACAGATCCAAGAGACCCAGTACTTC. Its translation is CASSRSGQIQETQYF.

J is TRBJ1-2 and V is TRBV28; D is perhaps TRBD1 (5 bases). The V gene lost 2 bases and the J gene lost 8 bases, with 12 bases spanning the gap. CDR1 and CDR2 (germline): MDHEN, SYDVKM. The CDR3 is 13 amino acids. This chain's CDR3 is CASSLLQGRGYTF. DNA for the CDR3: TGTGCCAGCAGTTTACTGCAGGGTAGGGGCTACACCTTC.

This clone came up a few times. V and J are TRBV30 and TRBJ2-1, with 13 bases identical to TRBD2. Germline CDR1 GTSNPN, CDR2 SVGIG (reference sequence). V trimming: 4 bases; J trimming: 8 bases; junction bases outside the gene matches: 8. The CDR3 covers 15 residues. CDR3 in DNA: TGTGCCTGGATCGCGCGACTAGCGGGGGGCCATGAGCAGTTCTTC. Encoded protein: CAWIARLAGGHEQFF.

V gene TRBV7-2 combines with J gene TRBJ2-1, with D perhaps TRBD1 (5 bases). The CDR3 length is 15 residues. The germline gives CDR1 SGHTA, CDR2 FQGNSA. Trimming removed 3 bases from V and 5 bases from J, with 14 bases in between. In DNA, the CDR3 is TGTGCCAGCAGCTTCTACAGGCTGGTTAACAATGAGCAGTTCTTC. It encodes CASSFYRLVNNEQFF.

This clone was found a few times. The chain is built from TRBV29-1 and TRBJ1-3; TRBD1 aligns across 9 bases. This CDR3 comprises 13 residues. Germline V lookup: CDR1 SQVTM, CDR2 ANQGSEA. After removal of 7 bases from V and 4 bases from J, the junction contained 5 bases not matched to a gene. CDR3 sequence: CSAGTGLGNTIYF. Written as DNA, the CDR3 is TGCAGCGCCGGGACAGGGTTAGGAAACACCATATATTTT.

The genes are TRBV10-3 and TRBJ1-5, with D unclear. Germline V gives CDR1 ENHRY, CDR2 SYGVKD. The CDR3 has 13 residues. V shed 10 bases and J shed 6 bases, with 16 bases lying between them. The CDR3 sequence is CATRGEMGQPQHF. The CDR3 nucleotides are TGTGCCACCCGAGGCGAAATGGGTCAGCCCCAGCATTTT.

The chain has TRBV7-6 and TRBJ1-1, with 7 bases fitting TRBD1. The CDR3 length is 12 residues. Looked up from germline, CDR1 is SGHVS and CDR2 is FNYEAQ. The junction had 0 bases not matched to a gene; V was cut back by 0 bases and J by 8 bases. The CDR3 region has the DNA TGTGCCAGCAGCTTAGCCAGGGGGGAAGCTTTCTTT. Its translation is CASSLARGEAFF.

This clone turned up a few times. The chain couples TRBV19 to TRBJ2-5; 9 bases match TRBD1. The CDR3 length is 14 residues. V lost 4 bases to trimming and J lost 5 bases; unmatched junction nucleotides: 5. Germline lookup yields CDR1 LNHDA and CDR2 SQIVND (reference sequence). CDR3 amino acids: CASSSTGGRETQYF. The CDR3 nucleotides read TGTGCCAGTAGTAGCACAGGGGGCCGCGAGACCCAGTACTTC.

This clone was found a few times. The V and J genes are TRBV7-3 and TRBJ2-1; the match to TRBD1 covers 10 bases. From germline, CDR1 is SGHTA and CDR2 FQGTGA. The V gene end was trimmed by 5 bases and the J gene end by 7 bases; junction bases not matched to a gene: 8. The CDR3 length is 15 residues. CDR3 residues: CASSPRTGGTNEQFF. The CDR3 nucleotides are TGTGCCAGCAGCCCCCGGACAGGGGGTACTAATGAGCAGTTCTTC. The full variable domain, in which reference TRBV7-3 and TRBJ2-1 provide the parts outside the CDR3, is GAGVSQTPSNKVTEKGKYVELRCDPISGHTALYWYRQSLGQGPEFLIYFQGTGAADDSGLPNDRFFAVRPEGSVSTLKIQRTERGDSAVYLCASSPRTGGTNEQFFGPGTRLTVL.

The chain uses TRBV6-6 and TRBJ2-5, with 11 bases matching TRBD1. CDR1 is MNHNY, CDR2 SVGAGI, per germline (reference sequence). The CDR3 runs to 14 residues. With 4 bases clipped from V and 7 bases from J, the junction kept 5 bases outside the gene matches. Here the CDR3 reads CASSWGQGGTTQYF. The CDR3 DNA reads as TGTGCCAGCAGTTGGGGACAGGGGGGGACGACCCAGTACTTC.

This clone was seen a handful of times. V is TRBV7-9 and J is TRBJ2-7; 7 positions agree with TRBD1. The CDR3 is 14 residues long. Germline CDR1 SEHNR, CDR2 FQNEAQ (reference sequence). After removal of 4 bases from V and 0 bases from J, the junction contained 3 bases not matched to a gene. The CDR3 loop reads CASSWGQFSYEQYF. The CDR3 DNA reads TGTGCCAGCAGCTGGGGACAGTTCTCCTACGAGCAGTACTTC.

The J gene is TRBJ2-7, the V gene TRBV19; D is ambiguous. V was clipped by 5 bases and J by 6 bases, with 14 bases between them. Germline-derived CDR1 and CDR2 are LNHDA and SQIVND (reference sequence). The CDR3 is 13 residues long. CDR3 in DNA: TGTGCCAGTAGTGGTCACGTGAATAGCGAGCAGTACTTC. This translates into CASSGHVNSEQYF.

This clone was found a few times. This sequence joins TRBV6-5 and TRBJ2-4; a possible D gene is TRBD1 (6 bases). The CDR3 has 15 residues. The germline CDR1 and CDR2 sequences are MNHEY and SVGAGI. V was cut by 0 bases and J by 6 bases, with 12 bases left in between. CDR3 coding DNA: TGTGCCAGCAGTTACTCGAGGAAAGGGGGAAACATTCAGTACTTC. It translates to CASSYSRKGGNIQYF.

This clone was detected only a few times. The J gene is TRBJ1-1, the V gene TRBV11-3, with D hard to call. The CDR3 loop spans 13 amino acids. V lost 2 bases and J 1 base, leaving 5 bases between the germline ends. The germline CDR1 and CDR2 sequences are SGHNT and YENEEA. The CDR3 DNA reads as TGTGCCAGCAGCTTATCCCAGAACACTGAAGCTTTCTTT. It is translated as CASSLSQNTEAFF.

The J gene is TRBJ2-2, the V gene TRBV5-6; possible D gene TRBD1, 5 bases. This CDR3 has 16 residues. The V end lost 0 bases, the J end lost 0 bases, and 9 bases lay between the germline ends. Per germline, CDR1 SGHDT and CDR2 YYEEEE. CDR3 loop: CASSLVARANTGELFF. In DNA form, the CDR3 reads TGTGCCAGCAGCTTGGTGGCCAGGGCGAACACCGGGGAGCTGTTTTTT.

V gene TRBV9 combines with J gene TRBJ2-3; TRBD2 matches at 7 bases. This CDR3 contains 16 residues. Germline-derived CDR1 and CDR2 are SGDLS and YYNGEE. The ends lost 1 base at V and 2 bases at J; junction bases unmatched: 7. The CDR3 nucleotides are TGTGCCAGCAGCGTAACCTGGGGGGGGTCCACAGATACGCAGTATTTT. Translation gives CASSVTWGGSTDTQYF.

The rearrangement joins TRBV28 to TRBJ1-6, with 9 positions matching TRBD1. The CDR3 sequence is 14 residues long. J was trimmed by 8 bases and V by 10 bases; bases with no gene match: 9. Germline loops: CDR1 MDHEN, CDR2 SYDVKM. CDR3 region: CAIMSGTGYSPLHF. CDR3 coding DNA: TGTGCCATTATGAGCGGGACAGGGTATTCACCCCTCCACTTT.

CDR3 in amino acids: CASSVSGTTGNTIYF. The CDR3, as DNA: TGTGCCAGCAGCGTTTCCGGGACAACTGGAAACACCATATATTTT. The chain employs TRBV7-2 and TRBJ1-3; D is perhaps TRBD1 (6 bases). V was pared by 5 bases and J by 2 bases, with 13 bases between. The CDR3 sequence is 15 residues long. CDR1 SGHTA and CDR2 FQGNSA come from the germline V gene.